These T cell receptor beta chains were read from a single sample in a study of blood T cell repertoires in COVID-19. Assay used: immunoSEQ multiplex PCR; TCRdb lists only in-frame clones, some missing. The sample records around 150,000 clones, roughly four fifths being singletons. The sample taken for sequencing was peripheral blood. These receptors came from a man between 60 and 75 years old with active or convalescent COVID-19. Both conserved end residues are part of each CDR3. A D gene is named only where the DNA matches it firmly. Clone size is shown for a subset of rows, as once, few, many or a class of expanded clone.

d_gene: TRBD1
v_gene: TRBV2
j_gene: TRBJ2-3
abundance: NA
CDR3nt: TGTGCCACACACAGGGGTGGGGCCCCCCTCACAGATACGCAGTATTTT
CDR3aa: CATHRGGAPLTDTQYF

d_gene: NA
v_gene: TRBV4-1
j_gene: TRBJ1-2
abundance: once
CDR3nt: TGCGCCAGCAGCCTGGAGGTCACGCCCGGGTTGGGTGGCTACACCTTC
CDR3aa: CASSLEVTPGLGGYTF

d_gene: TRBD1
v_gene: TRBV3-1/TRBV3-2
j_gene: TRBJ2-2
abundance: NA
CDR3nt: TGTGCCAGCAGTCGGGGACAGGGGCAGAACACCGGGGAGCTGTTTTTT
CDR3aa: CASSRGQGQNTGELFF

d_gene: TRBD2
v_gene: TRBV7-6
j_gene: TRBJ2-7
abundance: NA
CDR3nt: TGTGCCAGCAGCCTGGAACTAGCGGGCGGGACCTCCTACGAGCAGTACTTC
CDR3aa: CASSLELAGGTSYEQYF

d_gene: TRBD1
v_gene: TRBV15
j_gene: TRBJ2-7
abundance: NA
CDR3nt: TGTGCCACCAGCAGAGATGGGGGACAGGGACGTTACGAGCAGTACTTC
CDR3aa: CATSRDGGQGRYEQYF

d_gene: NA
v_gene: TRBV7-2
j_gene: TRBJ2-7
abundance: NA
CDR3nt: TGTGCCAGCAGCTTAATGGCGGCAGGGAACGAGCAGTACTTC
CDR3aa: CASSLMAAGNEQYF

d_gene: TRBD1
v_gene: TRBV5-4
j_gene: TRBJ2-1
abundance: NA
CDR3nt: TGTGCCAGCAGCCCGATAATGGTTCCGGGACAGTCCTACAATGAGCAGTTCTTC
CDR3aa: CASSPIMVPGQSYNEQFF

d_gene: NA
v_gene: TRBV6-5
j_gene: TRBJ1-2
abundance: once
CDR3nt: TGTGCCAGCAGTCAAAGACAAGCTAACTATGGCTACACCTTC
CDR3aa: CASSQRQANYGYTF

d_gene: NA
v_gene: TRBV12-3/TRBV12-4
j_gene: TRBJ2-3
abundance: NA
CDR3nt: TGTGCCAGCAAGCGGAACACAGATACGCAGTATTTT
CDR3aa: CASKRNTDTQYF

d_gene: TRBD2
v_gene: TRBV18
j_gene: TRBJ2-1
abundance: NA
CDR3nt: TGTGCCAGCTCACCACTCTCAAGCGGGGGGGCAAAAAATGAGCAGTTCTTC
CDR3aa: CASSPLSSGGAKNEQFF

d_gene: TRBD1
v_gene: TRBV6-6
j_gene: TRBJ2-7
abundance: NA
CDR3nt: TGTGCCAGCAGTTCCCACGGGACAGGGAAGTCCTACGAGCAGTACTTC
CDR3aa: CASSSHGTGKSYEQYF

d_gene: TRBD2
v_gene: TRBV7-6
j_gene: TRBJ2-7
abundance: NA
CDR3nt: TGTGCCAGCAGCGTCTCCGGGACTAGCGGGTCCCACGAGCAGTACTTC
CDR3aa: CASSVSGTSGSHEQYF

d_gene: TRBD1
v_gene: TRBV6-5
j_gene: TRBJ1-6
abundance: NA
CDR3nt: TGTGCCAGCAATCCGGGACAGGGTAATTCACCCCTCCACTTT
CDR3aa: CASNPGQGNSPLHF

d_gene: NA
v_gene: TRBV20-1
j_gene: TRBJ1-5
abundance: once
CDR3nt: TGCAGTGCTCCTAATCAGCCCCAGCATTTT
CDR3aa: CSAPNQPQHF

d_gene: NA
v_gene: TRBV28
j_gene: TRBJ1-5
abundance: few
CDR3nt: TGTGCCAGCAGTACGACAGGTTACAGCAATCAGCCCCAGCATTTT
CDR3aa: CASSTTGYSNQPQHF

d_gene: NA
v_gene: TRBV10-3
j_gene: TRBJ1-1
abundance: NA
CDR3nt: TGTGCCATCAGTGACCCAAGAGTATCTGGCACTGAAGCTTTCTTT
CDR3aa: CAISDPRVSGTEAFF

d_gene: NA
v_gene: TRBV12-3/TRBV12-4
j_gene: TRBJ1-1
abundance: NA
CDR3nt: TGTGCCAGCAGTCCATTGATCAGGGTTTGTGCTTTCTTT
CDR3aa: CASSPLIRVCAFF

d_gene: NA
v_gene: TRBV12-3/TRBV12-4
j_gene: TRBJ1-2
abundance: NA
CDR3nt: TGTGCCAGCAGTTTAGGAGGCGGGGTTTACTACACCTTC
CDR3aa: CASSLGGGVYYTF

d_gene: NA
v_gene: TRBV5-6
j_gene: TRBJ1-5
abundance: NA
CDR3nt: TGTGCCAGCAGTTGGGGGGTTAACAATCAGCCCCAGCATTTT
CDR3aa: CASSWGVNNQPQHF

d_gene: NA
v_gene: TRBV7-9
j_gene: TRBJ1-3
abundance: NA
CDR3nt: TGTGCCAGCAGCTTAGGACAGGCTGGAAACACCATATATTTT
CDR3aa: CASSLGQAGNTIYF

d_gene: TRBD2
v_gene: TRBV27
j_gene: TRBJ2-7
abundance: NA
CDR3nt: TGTGCCAGTAGTAGCGGGACGGTGGACGAGCAGTACTTC
CDR3aa: CASSSGTVDEQYF

d_gene: TRBD1
v_gene: TRBV7-2
j_gene: TRBJ2-5
abundance: NA
CDR3nt: TGTGCCAGCAGCCCACACAGGGGGCGGCAGGGAGAGACCCAGTACTTC
CDR3aa: CASSPHRGRQGETQYF

d_gene: NA
v_gene: TRBV12-5
j_gene: TRBJ2-2
abundance: NA
CDR3nt: TGTGCTAGTGGTTTGGTAGAGACAGGGAACACCGGGGAGCTGTTTTTT
CDR3aa: CASGLVETGNTGELFF

d_gene: NA
v_gene: TRBV4-2
j_gene: TRBJ2-2
abundance: NA
CDR3nt: TGTGCCAGCAGCCAAGTGGAGGGGAGGACCGGGGAGCTGTTTTTT
CDR3aa: CASSQVEGRTGELFF

d_gene: NA
v_gene: TRBV29-1
j_gene: TRBJ1-1
abundance: NA
CDR3nt: TGCAGCGTTGTCAAGAGAGGGAACACTGAAGCTTTCTTT
CDR3aa: CSVVKRGNTEAFF

d_gene: NA
v_gene: TRBV9
j_gene: TRBJ2-7
abundance: once
CDR3nt: TGTGCCAGCAGCGAAAGGACAGGAGGGTTCGAGCAGTACTTC
CDR3aa: CASSERTGGFEQYF

d_gene: TRBD1
v_gene: TRBV11-3
j_gene: TRBJ2-3
abundance: NA
CDR3nt: TGTGCCAGCAGCTTAGGAGGGACAGGGGCAGATACGCAGTATTTT
CDR3aa: CASSLGGTGADTQYF

d_gene: TRBD2
v_gene: TRBV28
j_gene: TRBJ2-3
abundance: NA
CDR3nt: TGTGCCAGCAGTCCCGGGACTAGCGGGAGAGATACGCAGTATTTT
CDR3aa: CASSPGTSGRDTQYF

d_gene: TRBD2
v_gene: TRBV2
j_gene: TRBJ2-7
abundance: NA
CDR3nt: TGTGCCAGCAGTGAACGGCCCGGGACTAGCGGCTACGAGCAGTACTTC
CDR3aa: CASSERPGTSGYEQYF

d_gene: TRBD1
v_gene: TRBV5-4
j_gene: TRBJ2-3
abundance: NA
CDR3nt: TGTGCCAGCAGGGGACAGGCCACGGCAGATACGCAGTATTTT
CDR3aa: CASRGQATADTQYF

d_gene: TRBD2
v_gene: TRBV4-1
j_gene: TRBJ2-1
abundance: few
CDR3nt: TGCGCCAGCAGCCACAGTTGGAACGATGTAGGGAGGGGCAGAGCGAGGGTAGATGAGCAGTTCTTC
CDR3aa: CASSHSWNDVGRGRARVDEQFF

d_gene: TRBD1
v_gene: TRBV29-1
j_gene: TRBJ1-1
abundance: NA
CDR3nt: TGCAGCGCTAACCCGGGACAGGGAAACACTGAAGCTTTCTTT
CDR3aa: CSANPGQGNTEAFF

d_gene: NA
v_gene: TRBV6-5
j_gene: TRBJ1-4
abundance: NA
CDR3nt: TGTGCCAGCAGTTTATCCGGGACATCTCCGCTTTTT
CDR3aa: CASSLSGTSPLF

d_gene: NA
v_gene: TRBV2
j_gene: TRBJ1-2
abundance: NA
CDR3nt: TGTGCCAGCACCTCGTTGGAGGGTGGTGGCTACACCTTC
CDR3aa: CASTSLEGGGYTF

d_gene: NA
v_gene: TRBV6-4
j_gene: TRBJ1-5
abundance: NA
CDR3nt: TGTGCCAGCACGGTCAGGTGGCAGGGAGGAGGCAATCAGCCCCAGCATTTT
CDR3aa: CASTVRWQGGGNQPQHF

d_gene: TRBD1
v_gene: TRBV15
j_gene: TRBJ2-7
abundance: few
CDR3nt: TGTGCCACCAGCGCGGACAGGGCCTACGAGCAGTACTTC
CDR3aa: CATSADRAYEQYF

d_gene: TRBD1
v_gene: TRBV7-6
j_gene: TRBJ2-7
abundance: NA
CDR3nt: TGTGCCAGCAGCTTAGCGGGACAGGCCTCCTACGAGCAGTACTTC
CDR3aa: CASSLAGQASYEQYF

d_gene: NA
v_gene: TRBV6-1
j_gene: TRBJ1-4
abundance: NA
CDR3nt: TGTGCCAGCAGTGAAGGGCGGGGGTATAATGAAAAACTGTTTTTT
CDR3aa: CASSEGRGYNEKLFF

d_gene: NA
v_gene: TRBV3-1/TRBV3-2
j_gene: TRBJ1-1
abundance: NA
CDR3nt: TGTGCCAGCAGCCAACGCGCGGTCGGGTCTGAAGCTTTCTTT
CDR3aa: CASSQRAVGSEAFF

d_gene: NA
v_gene: TRBV18
j_gene: TRBJ2-2
abundance: NA
CDR3nt: TGTGCCAGCTCACCGAGGGAAGGCGCCGGGGAGCTGTTTTTT
CDR3aa: CASSPREGAGELFF

d_gene: NA
v_gene: TRBV7-8
j_gene: TRBJ1-2
abundance: few
CDR3nt: TGTGCCAGCAGCGGACACTTAATGGATGGCTACACCTTC
CDR3aa: CASSGHLMDGYTF

d_gene: NA
v_gene: TRBV6-4
j_gene: TRBJ2-7
abundance: NA
CDR3nt: TGTGCCAGCAGTGAGTCGGGGGACCGCTCCTACGGGCAGTACTTC
CDR3aa: CASSESGDRSYGQYF

d_gene: TRBD2
v_gene: TRBV6-1
j_gene: TRBJ2-1
abundance: many
CDR3nt: TGTGCCAGCAGTGATCTAGCGGGGTCGGTCTATGAGCAGTTCTTC
CDR3aa: CASSDLAGSVYEQFF

d_gene: TRBD1
v_gene: TRBV5-6
j_gene: TRBJ2-7
abundance: once
CDR3nt: TGTGCCAGCAGCTCCAACCAGGGGGCCGAGCAGTACTTC
CDR3aa: CASSSNQGAEQYF

d_gene: NA
v_gene: TRBV28
j_gene: TRBJ2-2
abundance: NA
CDR3nt: TGTGCCAGCAGTTTAGGGGGGGCTCGGACCGGGGAGCTGTTTTTT
CDR3aa: CASSLGGARTGELFF

d_gene: NA
v_gene: TRBV10-3
j_gene: TRBJ1-2
abundance: NA
CDR3nt: TGTGCCATCAGTGAGGCGGGGAGGGATGGCTACACCTTC
CDR3aa: CAISEAGRDGYTF

d_gene: TRBD1
v_gene: TRBV5-4
j_gene: TRBJ1-1
abundance: NA
CDR3nt: TGTGCCAGCAGCTCAAGGACAGGGGGTATGAACACTGAAGCTTTCTTT
CDR3aa: CASSSRTGGMNTEAFF

d_gene: NA
v_gene: TRBV19
j_gene: TRBJ1-1
abundance: NA
CDR3nt: TGTGCCAGTAGTCAACCGGGACACCAAAACACTGAAGCTTTCTTT
CDR3aa: CASSQPGHQNTEAFF

d_gene: NA
v_gene: TRBV7-7
j_gene: TRBJ2-6
abundance: many
CDR3nt: TGTGCCAGCAGCCCCGGGCGGGGATCTGGGGCCAACGTCCTGACTTTC
CDR3aa: CASSPGRGSGANVLTF

d_gene: TRBD1
v_gene: TRBV2
j_gene: TRBJ1-6
abundance: NA
CDR3nt: TGTGCCAGCAGTTTTCGGACAGGGAGCAATTCACCCCTCCACTTT
CDR3aa: CASSFRTGSNSPLHF

d_gene: TRBD1
v_gene: TRBV6-5
j_gene: TRBJ1-5
abundance: once
CDR3nt: TGTGCCAGCACTGTTCAGGGGGCACAGCCCCAGCATTTT
CDR3aa: CASTVQGAQPQHF

d_gene: NA
v_gene: TRBV3-1/TRBV3-2
j_gene: TRBJ2-3
abundance: NA
CDR3nt: TGTGCCAGCAGCCAAGACATCCAGGGCAATACGCAGTATTTT
CDR3aa: CASSQDIQGNTQYF

d_gene: NA
v_gene: TRBV6-5
j_gene: TRBJ2-2
abundance: NA
CDR3nt: TGTGCCATCAAAGGACGGGGTAACACCGGGGAGCTGTTTTTT
CDR3aa: CAIKGRGNTGELFF

d_gene: NA
v_gene: TRBV6-5
j_gene: TRBJ1-1
abundance: NA
CDR3nt: TGTGCCAGCCGACGGGGGGACACTGAAGCTTTCTTT
CDR3aa: CASRRGDTEAFF